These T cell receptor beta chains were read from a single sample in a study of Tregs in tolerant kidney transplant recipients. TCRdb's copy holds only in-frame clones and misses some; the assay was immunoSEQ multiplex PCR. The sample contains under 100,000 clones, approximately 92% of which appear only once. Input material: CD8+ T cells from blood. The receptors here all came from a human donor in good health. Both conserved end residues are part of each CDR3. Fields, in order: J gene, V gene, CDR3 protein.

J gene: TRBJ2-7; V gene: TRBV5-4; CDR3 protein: CASSAGQGAWEQYF
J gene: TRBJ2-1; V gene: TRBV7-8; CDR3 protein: CASSLAEGGFYNEQFF
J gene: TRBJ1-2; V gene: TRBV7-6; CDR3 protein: CANPTLTRQVRGHYGYTF
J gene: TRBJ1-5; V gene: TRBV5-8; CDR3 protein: CASSSFRGPSNQPQHF
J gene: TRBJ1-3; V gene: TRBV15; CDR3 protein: CATSPGQGRGNTIYF
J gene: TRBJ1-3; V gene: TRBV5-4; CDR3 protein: CASSLFGGNTIYF
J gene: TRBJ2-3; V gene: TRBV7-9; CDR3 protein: CASSNKGLSLTDTQYF
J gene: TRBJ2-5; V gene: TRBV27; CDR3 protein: CASSPLDPRETQYF
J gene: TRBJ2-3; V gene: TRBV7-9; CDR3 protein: CASSPLAGVGDTQYF
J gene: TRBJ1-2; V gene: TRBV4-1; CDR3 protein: CASSQGTLSYGYTF
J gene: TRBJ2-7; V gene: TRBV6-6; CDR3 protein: CASSYSNQALEQYF
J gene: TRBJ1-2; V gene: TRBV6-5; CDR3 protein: CASMKAGGPGYTF
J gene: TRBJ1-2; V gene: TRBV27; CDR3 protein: CASSLYRGGYGYTF
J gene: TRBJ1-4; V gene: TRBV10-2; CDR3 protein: CASSTGTGTEKLFF
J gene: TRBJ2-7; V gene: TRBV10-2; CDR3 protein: CASRDGYEQYF
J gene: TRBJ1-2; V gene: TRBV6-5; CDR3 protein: CASARTQGYGYTF
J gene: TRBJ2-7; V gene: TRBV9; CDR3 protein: CASSPSGRDEQYF
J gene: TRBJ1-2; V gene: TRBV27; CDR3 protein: CASSPLGYGYTF
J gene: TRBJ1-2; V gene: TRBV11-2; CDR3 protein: CASSSWGQANDNYGYTF
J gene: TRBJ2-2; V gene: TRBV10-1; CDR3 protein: CASSESAEGVNTGELFF
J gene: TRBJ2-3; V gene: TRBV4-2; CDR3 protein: CASSQKEREFTDTQYF
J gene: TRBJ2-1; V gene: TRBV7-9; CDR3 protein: CASSKPAGDNEQFF
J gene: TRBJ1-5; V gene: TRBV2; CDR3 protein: CASSEAGYSNQPQHF
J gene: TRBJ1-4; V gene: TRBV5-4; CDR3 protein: CASSRSITNEKLFF
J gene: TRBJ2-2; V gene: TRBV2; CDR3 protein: CASLGGQNTGELFF
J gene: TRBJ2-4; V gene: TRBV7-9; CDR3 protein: CASSPVGQGAKNIQYF
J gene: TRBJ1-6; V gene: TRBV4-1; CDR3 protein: CASSQAGRNSPLHF
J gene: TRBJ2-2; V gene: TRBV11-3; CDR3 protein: CASSERHGYAGELFF
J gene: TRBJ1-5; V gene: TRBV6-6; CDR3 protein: CASRGTWPQHF
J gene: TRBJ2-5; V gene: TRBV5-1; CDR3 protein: CASSLENRGQETQYF
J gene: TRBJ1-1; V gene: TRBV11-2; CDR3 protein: CASSLRWERTEAFF
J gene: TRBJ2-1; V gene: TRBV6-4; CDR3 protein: CASSDSGQGGYEQFF
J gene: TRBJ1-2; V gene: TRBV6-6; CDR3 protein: CASSYWVGPLSDGYTF
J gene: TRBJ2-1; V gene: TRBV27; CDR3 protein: CASSISSDNYSYNEQFF
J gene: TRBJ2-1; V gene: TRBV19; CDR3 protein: CASSIVRLHEQFF
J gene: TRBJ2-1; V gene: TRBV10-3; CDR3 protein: CAISDAGVSSYNEQFF
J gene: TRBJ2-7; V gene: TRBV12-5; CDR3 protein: CASGSGQGMYEQYF
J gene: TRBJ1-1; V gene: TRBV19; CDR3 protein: CASSLLPGMNTEAFF
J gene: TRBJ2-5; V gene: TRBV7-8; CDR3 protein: CASSLGDRRQETQYF
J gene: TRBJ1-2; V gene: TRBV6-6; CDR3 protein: CASSYARSLNYGYTF
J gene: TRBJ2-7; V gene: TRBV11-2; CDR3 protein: CASSLASGSSYEQYF
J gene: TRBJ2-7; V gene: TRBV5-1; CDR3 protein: CASSLKWRTGTGDIEQYF
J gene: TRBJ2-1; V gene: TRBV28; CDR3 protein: CASSHGGVLNEQFF
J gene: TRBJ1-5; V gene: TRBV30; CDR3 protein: CAWSAGQGFRQPQHF
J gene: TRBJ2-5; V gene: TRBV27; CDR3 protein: CASSSIYTGYQETQYF